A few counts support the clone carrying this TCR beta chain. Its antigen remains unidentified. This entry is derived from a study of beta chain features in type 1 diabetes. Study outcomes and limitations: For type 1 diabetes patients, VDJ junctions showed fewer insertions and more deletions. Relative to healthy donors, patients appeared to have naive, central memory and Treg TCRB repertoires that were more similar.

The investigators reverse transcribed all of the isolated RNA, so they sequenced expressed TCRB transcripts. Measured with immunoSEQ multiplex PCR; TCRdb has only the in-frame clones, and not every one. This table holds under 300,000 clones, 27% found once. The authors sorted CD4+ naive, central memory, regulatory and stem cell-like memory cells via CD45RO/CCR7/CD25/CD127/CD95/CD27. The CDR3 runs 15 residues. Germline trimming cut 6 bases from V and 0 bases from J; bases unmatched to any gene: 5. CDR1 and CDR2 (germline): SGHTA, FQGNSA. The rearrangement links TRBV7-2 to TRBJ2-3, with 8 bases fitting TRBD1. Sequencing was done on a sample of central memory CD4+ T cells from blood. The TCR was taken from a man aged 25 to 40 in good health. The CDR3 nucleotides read TGTGCCAGCAGTCCGGACAGGGCTAGCACAGATACGCAGTATTTT. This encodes CASSPDRASTDTQYF.